The next 6 T cell receptor beta chains were all read from a single sample in a study of T cells in narcolepsy. The data were produced by immunoSEQ multiplex PCR, yet TCRdb's version contains in-frame clones alone and is incomplete. The table has about 32,000 clones, 60% to 85% seen once. Sequencing input: memory (CD45RA-) CD4+ T cells from blood. These receptor sequences come from a human donor in good health.

This clone has just a few counts. The V call is TRBV6-1, the J call TRBJ2-7; 8 positions match TRBD1. The length of the CDR3 is 15 residues. The V gene's germline CDR1 is MNHNS and CDR2 SASEGT. Trimming at V came to 10 bases and at J to 2 bases, leaving 13 bases not matched to a gene. The CDR3 reads CATWTGMGLPYEQYF. For the CDR3, the DNA is TGTGCCACCTGGACAGGGATGGGGTTGCCCTACGAGCAGTACTTC.

The J gene is TRBJ1-2, the V gene TRBV14; TRBD1 matches at 7 bases. CDR1 is SGHDN, CDR2 FVKESK, per germline. CDR3 length equals 16 residues. With V trimmed by 3 bases and J by 8 bases, 15 bases remained unmatched. CDR3 bases: TGTGCCAGCAGCCAGTCCCGTTTGACAGGGTTCAGGGGCTACACCTTC. Protein sequence: CASSQSRLTGFRGYTF.

The chain links TRBV19 to TRBJ2-3; TRBD2 matches 7 bases. CDR1 is LNHDA and CDR2 is SQIVND in the germline V gene (reference sequence). CDR3 length: 13 amino acids. The V and J ends lost 5 bases and 2 bases, in that order; junction bases with no gene match: 1. The CDR3 protein is CASSREVTDTQYF. The CDR3 nucleotides read TGTGCCAGTAGTCGGGAGGTCACAGATACGCAGTATTTT.

The rearrangement links TRBV19 to TRBJ2-2; D remains unclear. Per the germline V gene, CDR1 is LNHDA and CDR2 is SQIVND (reference sequence). This CDR3 is built from 15 residues. V was cut by 6 bases and J by 3 bases, with 14 bases left in between. The CDR3 sequence is CASRGTAADTGELFF. In DNA form, the CDR3 reads TGTGCCAGTAGAGGTACCGCGGCTGACACCGGGGAGCTGTTTTTT.

The chain links TRBV2 to TRBJ2-7, with D unresolved. V shed 0 bases and J shed 6 bases, with 15 bases lying between them. There are 15 residues in the CDR3. Looked up from germline, CDR1 is SNHLY and CDR2 is FYNNEI. CDR3 nucleotides: TGTGCCAGCAGTGAAGCAGGGCAGGTCCCTGCCGAGCAGTACTTC. Translated: CASSEAGQVPAEQYF.

This chain joins TRBV6-4 and TRBJ1-5; D is ambiguous. The CDR3 consists of 13 residues. Germline V gives CDR1 MRHNA, CDR2 SNTAGT. V was cut by 3 bases and J by 5 bases, with 8 bases left in between. CDR3 nucleotides: TGTGCCAGCAGTGAAAGGTGGGATCAGCCCCAGCATTTT. Amino acids: CASSERWDQPQHF.